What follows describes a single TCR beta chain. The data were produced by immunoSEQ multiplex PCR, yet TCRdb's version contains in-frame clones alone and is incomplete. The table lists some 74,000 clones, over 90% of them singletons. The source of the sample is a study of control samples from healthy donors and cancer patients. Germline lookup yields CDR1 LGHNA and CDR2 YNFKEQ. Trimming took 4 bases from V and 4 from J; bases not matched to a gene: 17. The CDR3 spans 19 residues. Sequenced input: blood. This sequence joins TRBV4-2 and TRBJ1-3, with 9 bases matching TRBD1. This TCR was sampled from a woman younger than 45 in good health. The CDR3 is CASSPRPGQGRLGGNTIYF. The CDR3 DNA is TGTGCCAGCAGCCCACGACCGGGACAGGGACGCCTGGGAGGAAACACCATATATTTT.